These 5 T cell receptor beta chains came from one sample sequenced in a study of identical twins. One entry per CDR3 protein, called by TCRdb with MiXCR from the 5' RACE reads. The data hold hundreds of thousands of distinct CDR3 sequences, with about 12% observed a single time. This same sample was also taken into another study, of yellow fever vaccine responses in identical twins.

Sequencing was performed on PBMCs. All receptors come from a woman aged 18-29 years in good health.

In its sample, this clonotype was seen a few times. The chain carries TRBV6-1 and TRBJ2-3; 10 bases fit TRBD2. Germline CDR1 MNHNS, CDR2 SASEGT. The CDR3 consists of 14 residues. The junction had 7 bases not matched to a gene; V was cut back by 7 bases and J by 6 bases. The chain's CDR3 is CASKPSGSLDTQYF. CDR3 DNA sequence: TGTGCCAGCAAACCTAGCGGGAGTTTGGATACGCAGTATTTT.

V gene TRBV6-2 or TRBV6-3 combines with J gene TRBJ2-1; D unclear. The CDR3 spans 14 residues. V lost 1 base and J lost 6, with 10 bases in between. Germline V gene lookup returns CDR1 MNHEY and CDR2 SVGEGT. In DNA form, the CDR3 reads TGTGCCAGCAGTTACTGGGAAGGGTCCAATGAGCAGTTCTTC. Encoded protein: CASSYWEGSNEQFF.

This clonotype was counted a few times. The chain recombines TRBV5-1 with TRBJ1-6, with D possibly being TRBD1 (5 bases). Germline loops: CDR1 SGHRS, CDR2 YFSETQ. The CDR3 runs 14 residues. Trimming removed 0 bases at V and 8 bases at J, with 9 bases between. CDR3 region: CASSLGQTDSPLHF. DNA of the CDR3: TGCGCCAGCAGCTTGGGGCAGACAGATTCACCCCTCCACTTT.

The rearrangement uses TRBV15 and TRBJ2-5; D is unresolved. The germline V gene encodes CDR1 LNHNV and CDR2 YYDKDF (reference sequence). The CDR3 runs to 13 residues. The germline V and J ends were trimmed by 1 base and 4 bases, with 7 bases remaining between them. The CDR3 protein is CATSRAQGETQYF. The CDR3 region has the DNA TGTGCCACCAGCAGAGCCCAAGGAGAGACCCAGTACTTC.

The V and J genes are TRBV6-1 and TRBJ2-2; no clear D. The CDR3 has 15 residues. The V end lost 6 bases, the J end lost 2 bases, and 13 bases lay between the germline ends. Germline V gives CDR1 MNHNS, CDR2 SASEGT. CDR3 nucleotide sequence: TGTGCCAGCAGCCTCGCCCGGATTAACACCGGGGAGCTGTTTTTT. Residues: CASSLARINTGELFF.